This T cell receptor (beta chain) comes out of a study of T cell responses to AZD1222 COVID-19 vaccine listed by TCRdb under 2021. For context, the study as a whole: AZD1222 recipients whose second dose came at about 4 weeks and those whose second dose came at about 12 weeks were combined into one group, since spike-specific TCR depth and breadth did not differ between the two schedules. A total of more than 230 trial participants underwent TCR sequencing, of whom 207 received two doses of AZD1222 and some 25 received two doses of the MenACWY control vaccine. Trial participants were enrolled by age into 18-55, 56-69 and 70-plus year subgroups, with about 150, 27 and 61 TCR-sequenced participants respectively. The research as a whole found: The 56-69-year group was small, and its depth increase did not reach significance, likely because of low power. Participants were mostly white British and included more females than males, and it was suggested by the authors that clonal diversity may have been underestimated. After two AZD1222 doses, both the breadth and the depth of spike-specific TCRs were significantly higher than at day 0 and than in MenACWY recipients. Vaccine-associated CD4 TCRs spanned the whole spike protein, with dominant responses in regions 160-218 and 743-854. Conclusions about previously exposed vaccinees were limited because only six AZD1222 recipients were SARS-CoV-2 seropositive at baseline. Because no samples from the day 14 peak response were available, repertoires could be characterized only after the peak T cell response. Reportedly, almost half of the unique spike-specific TCRs recognized epitopes lying outside the regions that are mutated in the B.1.351 and B.1.1.7 variants.

The germline V gene (reference sequence) provides CDR1 GTSNPN and CDR2 SVGIG. Taken from cysteine to phenylalanine, the CDR3 has 15 residues. Just CDR3 DNA is preserved here, 45 bases in frame from base 1. Trimming takes 1 base from V and 7 bases from J, and the germline ends sit 16 bases apart. The intended sense of this specimen's time point label: baseline before first vaccination. Vaccinee samples came from UK trials COV001 and COV002, including a single-blind randomized controlled phase 2/3 trial of AZD1222 (ChAdOx1 nCoV-19) in healthy adults. For TCRbeta chain sequencing, PBMC samples were collected from trial participants at day 0 and at day 28 after the second dose. The CDR3 regions of human TCRbeta chains were subjected to immunosequencing. For the original study's pipeline: TCRs in the repertoires were matched against a reference library of SARS-CoV-2-specific TCRs that had been generated with the MIRA antigen-specificity platform. Breadth was defined as the fraction of unique TCRs that were SARS-CoV-2-associated, and depth was defined as the fraction of total T cells that were SARS-CoV-2-associated. Using the MIRA data, each spike-specific TCR was assigned both to the spike region to which the TCR was reactive and to a CD4 or CD8 class. Log10-transformed breadth and depth values were compared by one-way ANOVA with Sidak's multiple comparisons tests. The table comes from immuneACCESS by way of TCRdb, which keeps in-frame sequences with V and J called. Part of the clones is missing from these tables; in studies checked, under half for an unresolved V gene and the rest for unknown reasons. The D gene and trimming were derived from the DNA, and the V and J assignments and clone size from that table. The sample table holds over 60,000 clones, of which about nine tenths were seen once. The ten largest clonotypes hold 20% to 30% of the sample.

As to this clone: Its antigen has not been determined. The sample holds no much larger clone one base away, and base qualities are not on file.

The receptor was isolated from an adult in good health. The sample consisted of peripheral blood, taken on day 0 of AZD1222 vaccination. The chain links TRBV30 with TRBJ2-2, with TRBD1 as a weak D call on 5 bases. At the DNA level, the sequence is TGTGCCTGGAGTGGCCCAATCCAGGGAATCGGGGAGCTGTTTTTT. Protein translation: CAWSGPIQGIGELFF. The CDR3, completed at both ends by the reference TRBV30 and TRBJ2-2 genes, gives the full variable domain SQTIHQWPATLVQPVGSPLSLECTVEGTSNPNLYWYRQAAGRGLQLLFYSVGIGQISSEVPQNLSASRPQDRQFILSSKKLLLSDSGFYLCAWSGPIQGIGELFFGEGSRLTVL.